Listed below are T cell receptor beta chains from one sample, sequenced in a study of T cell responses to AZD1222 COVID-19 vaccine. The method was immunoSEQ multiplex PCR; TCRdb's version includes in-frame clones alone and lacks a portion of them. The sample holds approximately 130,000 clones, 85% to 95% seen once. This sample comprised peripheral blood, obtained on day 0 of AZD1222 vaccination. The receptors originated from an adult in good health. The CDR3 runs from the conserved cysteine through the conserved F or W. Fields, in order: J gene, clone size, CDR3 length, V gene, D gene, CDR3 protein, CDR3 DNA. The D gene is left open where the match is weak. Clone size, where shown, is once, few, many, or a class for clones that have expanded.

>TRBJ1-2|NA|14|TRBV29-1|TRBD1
CSATADRWHYGYTF
TGCAGCGCTACGGCGGACAGGTGGCACTATGGCTACACCTTC
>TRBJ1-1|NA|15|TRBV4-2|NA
CASSQPSGHSSEAFF
TGTGCCAGCAGCCAACCCTCAGGACATTCTTCTGAAGCTTTCTTT
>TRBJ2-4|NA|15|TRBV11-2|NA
CASTLQPVAKNIQYF
TGTGCCAGCACCCTACAGCCAGTAGCCAAAAACATTCAGTACTTC
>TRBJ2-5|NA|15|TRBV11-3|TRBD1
CASSQTGGAKETQYF
TGTGCCAGCAGCCAAACAGGGGGCGCGAAAGAGACCCAGTACTTC
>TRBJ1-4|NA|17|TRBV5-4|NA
CASSRGAGGAGNEKLFF
TGTGCCAGCAGCCGAGGCGCGGGGGGCGCGGGGAATGAAAAACTGTTTTTT
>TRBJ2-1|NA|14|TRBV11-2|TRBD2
CASSRTSDYNEQFF
TGTGCCAGCAGCCGGACTAGCGATTACAATGAGCAGTTCTTC
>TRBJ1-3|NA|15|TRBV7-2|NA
CASSLGRGPGNTIYF
TGTGCCAGCAGCTTGGGTCGGGGGCCAGGAAACACCATATATTTT
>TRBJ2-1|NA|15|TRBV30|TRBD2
CAWIMGLAGESEQFF
TGTGCCTGGATCATGGGACTAGCGGGAGAAAGTGAGCAGTTCTTC
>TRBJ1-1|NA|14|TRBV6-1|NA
CASSEGAEGTEAFF
TGTGCCAGCAGTGAAGGGGCCGAGGGCACTGAAGCTTTCTTT
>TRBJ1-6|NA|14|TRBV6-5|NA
CASSYTTGLPSLHF
TGTGCCAGCAGTTACACCACAGGGTTGCCATCCCTCCACTTT
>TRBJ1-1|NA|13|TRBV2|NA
CASSGLRNTEAFF
TGTGCCAGCAGTGGGTTGAGGAACACTGAAGCTTTCTTT
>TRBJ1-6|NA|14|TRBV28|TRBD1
CATVTGITRSPLHF
TGTGCCACCGTGACAGGGATCACTCGGTCACCCCTCCACTTT
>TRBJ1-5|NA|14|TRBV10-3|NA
CAINLTRGDQPQHF
TGTGCCATCAATCTAACGAGGGGAGATCAGCCCCAGCATTTT
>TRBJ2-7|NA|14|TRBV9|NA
CASSVAGTTYEQYF
TGTGCCAGCAGCGTAGCCGGGACAACCTACGAGCAGTACTTC
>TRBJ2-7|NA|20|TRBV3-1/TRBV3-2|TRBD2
CASSPTDPGLAVESSYEQYF
TGTGCCAGCAGCCCCACGGACCCGGGACTAGCGGTAGAGAGCTCCTACGAGCAGTACTTC
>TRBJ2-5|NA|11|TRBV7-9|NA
CASSFRETQYF
TGTGCCAGCAGCTTTAGAGAGACCCAGTACTTC
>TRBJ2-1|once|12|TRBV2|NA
CASRGLYNEQFF
TGTGCCAGCAGGGGACTGTACAATGAGCAGTTCTTC
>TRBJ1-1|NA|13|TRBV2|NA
CASCLWLGTEAFF
TGTGCCAGCTGTCTATGGCTCGGCACTGAAGCTTTCTTT
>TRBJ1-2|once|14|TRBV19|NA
CASSIRAGMDGYTF
TGTGCCAGTAGTATAAGGGCAGGGATGGATGGCTACACCTTC
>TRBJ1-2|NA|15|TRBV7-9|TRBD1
CASSSDREGVHGYTF
TGTGCCAGCAGCTCGGACAGGGAGGGGGTCCATGGCTACACCTTC
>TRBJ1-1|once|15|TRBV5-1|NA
CASSPSSSQNTEAFF
TGCGCCAGCAGTCCCTCCAGCAGCCAGAACACTGAAGCTTTCTTT
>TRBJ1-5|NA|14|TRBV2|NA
CASKTDTINQPQHF
TGTGCCAGCAAGACCGACACCATCAATCAGCCCCAGCATTTT
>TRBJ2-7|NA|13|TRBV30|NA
CAWSTRVSYEQYF
TGTGCCTGGAGTACGCGGGTCTCCTACGAGCAGTACTTC
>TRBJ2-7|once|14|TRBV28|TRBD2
CASSLGGSGYEQYF
TGTGCCAGCAGTTTGGGGGGGAGCGGGTACGAGCAGTACTTC
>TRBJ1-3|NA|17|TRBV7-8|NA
CASSLYRVPPGGNTIYF
TGTGCCAGCAGCTTATACCGCGTACCCCCCGGGGGAAACACCATATATTTT
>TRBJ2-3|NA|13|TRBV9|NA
CASSATTPRTQYF
TGTGCCAGCAGCGCAACTACACCCCGCACGCAGTATTTT
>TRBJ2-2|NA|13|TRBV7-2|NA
CASSPDSGGELFF
TGTGCCAGCAGCCCAGACTCGGGCGGGGAGCTGTTTTTT
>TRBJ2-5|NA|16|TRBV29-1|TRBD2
CSRKTTSGSTQETQYF
TGCAGCCGAAAAACGACTAGCGGGAGTACCCAAGAGACCCAGTACTTC
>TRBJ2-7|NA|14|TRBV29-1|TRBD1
CSVVGTGSSYEQYF
TGCAGCGTTGTCGGGACAGGGAGCTCCTACGAGCAGTACTTC
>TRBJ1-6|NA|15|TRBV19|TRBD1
CASSIGQGKGSPLHF
TGTGCCAGTAGTATTGGACAGGGGAAGGGCTCACCCCTCCACTTT
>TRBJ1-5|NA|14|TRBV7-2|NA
CASSLGPSNQPQHF
TGTGCCAGCAGCTTAGGTCCTAGCAATCAGCCCCAGCATTTT
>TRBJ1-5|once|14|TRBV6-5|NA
CASSYSRRGKPQHF
TGTGCCAGCAGTTACTCGAGACGGGGGAAGCCCCAGCATTTT
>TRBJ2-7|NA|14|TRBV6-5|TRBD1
CASTGDRVVYEQYF
TGTGCCAGCACCGGGGACAGGGTGGTGTACGAGCAGTACTTC
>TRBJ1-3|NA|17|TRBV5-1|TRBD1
CASSQWTGSFSGNTIYF
TGCGCCAGCAGCCAGTGGACAGGGTCGTTTTCCGGAAACACCATATATTTT
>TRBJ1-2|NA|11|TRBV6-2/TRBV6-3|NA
CASSLTYGYTF
TGTGCCAGCAGTCTAACCTATGGCTACACCTTC
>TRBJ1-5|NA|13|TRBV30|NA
CAWSADGNQPQHF
TGTGCCTGGAGTGCCGATGGGAATCAGCCCCAGCATTTT
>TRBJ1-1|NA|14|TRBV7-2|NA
CASSPTPGVTEAFF
TGTGCCAGCAGCCCTACTCCCGGAGTCACTGAAGCTTTCTTT
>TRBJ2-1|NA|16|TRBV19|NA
CASSIVVWGGTNEQFF
TGTGCCAGTAGTATAGTAGTTTGGGGGGGCACCAATGAGCAGTTCTTC
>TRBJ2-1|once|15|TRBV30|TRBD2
CAWDLAGGIYNEQFF
TGTGCCTGGGACCTAGCGGGGGGCATATACAATGAGCAGTTCTTC
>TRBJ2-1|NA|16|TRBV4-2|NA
CASSRDLGSSYNEQFF
TGTGCCAGCAGCCGAGACCTAGGGAGCTCCTACAATGAGCAGTTCTTC
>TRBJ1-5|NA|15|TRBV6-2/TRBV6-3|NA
CASSLPDLPSQPQHF
TGTGCCAGCAGCCTACCCGACCTTCCCAGTCAGCCCCAGCATTTT
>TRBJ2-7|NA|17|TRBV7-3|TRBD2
CASSSRGGSGISYEQYF
TGTGCCAGCAGCTCACGAGGGGGTAGCGGGATCTCCTACGAGCAGTACTTC
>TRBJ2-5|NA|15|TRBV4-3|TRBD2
CASSPSGRGGETQYF
TGCGCCAGCAGCCCAAGCGGGAGGGGAGGAGAGACCCAGTACTTC
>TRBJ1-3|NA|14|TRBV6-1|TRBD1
CASSDRDRGNTIYF
TGTGCCAGCAGTGACCGGGACAGGGGAAACACCATATATTTT
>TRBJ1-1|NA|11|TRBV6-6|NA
CAIQVATEAFF
TGTGCCATTCAGGTCGCCACTGAAGCTTTCTTT
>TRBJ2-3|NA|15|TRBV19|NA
CASSISSPSTDTQYF
TGTGCCAGTAGTATATCTAGCCCGAGCACAGATACGCAGTATTTT
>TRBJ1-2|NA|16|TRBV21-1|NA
CASSRDRHPAKYGYTF
TGTGCCAGCAGCCGTGACAGGCACCCAGCGAAATATGGCTACACCTTC
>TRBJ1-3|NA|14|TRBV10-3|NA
CAISDITSGNTIYF
TGTGCCATCAGTGATATAACCTCTGGAAACACCATATATTTT
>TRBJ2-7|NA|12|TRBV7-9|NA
CASSSDVYEQYF
TGTGCCAGCAGCTCGGATGTCTACGAGCAGTACTTC
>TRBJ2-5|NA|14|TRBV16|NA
CASSQSSGFETQYF
TGTGCCAGCAGCCAATCGTCGGGGTTTGAGACCCAGTACTTC
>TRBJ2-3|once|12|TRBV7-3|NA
CASSLDTDTQYF
TGTGCCAGCAGCTTAGACACAGATACGCAGTATTTT
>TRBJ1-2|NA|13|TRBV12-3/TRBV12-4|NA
CATRSSGDHGYTF
TGTGCCACTAGGTCATCAGGGGACCATGGCTACACCTTC
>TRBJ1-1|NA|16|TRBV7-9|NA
CASSSPQGRGKAEAFF
TGTGCCAGCAGCTCCCCGCAGGGACGCGGTAAGGCTGAAGCTTTCTTT
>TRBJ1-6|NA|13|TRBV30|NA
CAWTRDNPSPLHF
TGTGCCTGGACCAGGGACAACCCCTCACCCCTCCACTTT
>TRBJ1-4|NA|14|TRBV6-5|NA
CASRGMGRREKLFF
TGTGCCAGCAGGGGAATGGGGAGGCGTGAAAAACTGTTTTTT